The 2 T cell receptor beta chains below were found in one sample sequenced in a study of CD8 T cells in Susac syndrome. Random hexamers primed reverse transcription of 0.5 to 1 ug RNA. MiXCR, run by TCRdb on the immunoSEQ multiplex PCR reads, gives a single entry per CDR3 protein. The sample has tens of thousands of distinct CDR3 sequences; more than 85% are singletons. Input material: CD8+ T cells from PBMCs. All receptors derive from a human donor in good health.

This rearrangement joins TRBV4-1 to TRBJ1-1, with TRBD1 matching 7 bases. The CDR3 is 15 residues long. The V segment lost 6 bases and the J segment 0 bases; nucleotides outside the gene matches: 7. Germline values: CDR1 MGHRA, CDR2 YSYEKL. This chain's CDR3 is CASSLGTDMNTEAFF. DNA for the CDR3: TGCGCCAGCAGTCTCGGGACAGACATGAACACTGAAGCTTTCTTT.

This clonotype was observed a single time. This chain joins TRBV28 and TRBJ2-5; TRBD2 aligns across 10 bases. The CDR3 is 15 residues long. CDR1 MDHEN and CDR2 SYDVKM come from the germline V gene. Trimming removed 1 base from V and 4 bases from J; junction bases left unmatched: 3. The CDR3 bases are TGTGCCAGCAGTTTATATTTAGCGGGAGGAGAGACCCAGTACTTC. As protein: CASSLYLAGGETQYF.